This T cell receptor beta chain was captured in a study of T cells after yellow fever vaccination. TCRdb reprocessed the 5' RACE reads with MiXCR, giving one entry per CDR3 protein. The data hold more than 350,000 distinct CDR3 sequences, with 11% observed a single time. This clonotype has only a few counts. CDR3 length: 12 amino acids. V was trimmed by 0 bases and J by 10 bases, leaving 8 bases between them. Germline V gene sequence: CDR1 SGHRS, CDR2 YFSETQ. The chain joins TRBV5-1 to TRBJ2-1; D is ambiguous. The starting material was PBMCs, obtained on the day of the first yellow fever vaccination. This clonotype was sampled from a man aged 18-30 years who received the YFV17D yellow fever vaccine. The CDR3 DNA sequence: TGCGCCAGCAGCTTGGAAAGGTTCGAGCAGTTCTTC. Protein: CASSLERFEQFF.